This TCR beta chain was observed in a study of shared clonotypes between healthy human individuals. Profiled with immunoSEQ multiplex PCR; TCRdb holds only in-frame clones, not every one. Of around 2.1 million clones in the sample, just over 90% were seen once. CD8 cells regarded as naive lacked CD45RO, were positively chosen for CCR7, and omitted terminally differentiated effector memory CD45RA+ cells. The CDR3 covers 13 residues. Unmatched junction bases numbered 3, after V lost 0 bases and J lost 8 bases. Per the germline V gene, CDR1 is SGHNT and CDR2 is YYREEE (reference sequence). The chain is built from TRBV5-4 and TRBJ1-2, with 8 bases fitting TRBD1. Material for sequencing was naive CD8+ T cells from PBMCs. This sequence originates from a man between 18 and 29 years old in good health. Some clones in this sample may be carry-over from other donors' samples. The CDR3 spells CASSLGTGWGYTF. The CDR3 DNA is TGTGCCAGCAGCTTGGGGACAGGGTGGGGCTACACCTTC.